Each of the 27 T cell receptor beta chains below was sequenced from the same sample in a study of blood T cells in healthy people across ages (dated by TCRdb to about 2015). The library was made by 5' RACE. Sequencing took place on an Illumina HiSeq 2500. A second 7 to 11 cycle PCR used a sample-barcoded 5' primer and a J-beta primer mix. TCRdb handled the public reads itself, with Q25 trimming in fastp and clone calling in MiXCR, and kept productive beta chains. Duplicate CDR3 protein sequences are folded into a single record with the most common DNA and genes. A total of some 1.4 million distinct CDR3 sequences appear in this sample, approximately 42% of them only once. Of the sample, 6.5% to 10% is held by the ten largest clones. The sample was blood. These receptors all stem from a woman between 18 and 29 years old in good health.

This sequence joins TRBV20-1 and TRBJ2-1; 8 bases are a match to TRBD2. The V gene end was trimmed by 1 base and the J gene end by 3 bases; junction bases not matched to a gene: 8. The CDR3 is 16 amino acids. The germline V gene has CDR1 DFQATT and CDR2 SNEGSKA (reference sequence). Here the CDR3 DNA reads TGCAGTGCTAGAGGGGGCCAGCGGGGGAACTACAATGAGCAGTTCTTC. It yields the protein CSARGGQRGNYNEQFF.

The chain carries TRBV3-1 and TRBJ2-3; the D is unclear. Germline values: CDR1 LGHDT, CDR2 YNNKEL (reference sequence). V gave up 3 bases and J gave up 6 bases, with 10 bases separating them. This CDR3 comprises 13 residues. The CDR3 is CASSQAVLDTQYF. DNA of the CDR3: TGTGCCAGCAGCCAGGCGGTTTTGGATACGCAGTATTTT.

The V call is TRBV6-1, the J call TRBJ1-1; TRBD1 might be the D (5 bases). Per germline, CDR1 MNHNS and CDR2 SASEGT. The CDR3 sequence is 16 residues long. Trimming cost V 4 bases and J 0 bases, with 15 bases left between them. The CDR3 coding sequence is TGTGCCAGCAGTGGGCAACAGGTAACCTTGAACACTGAAGCTTTCTTT. Protein: CASSGQQVTLNTEAFF.

This clonotype was seen a few times. CDR3 bases: TGCAGTGCCGACAGCGATGCTTACAATGAGCAGTTCTTC. Encoded protein: CSADSDAYNEQFF. J is TRBJ2-1 and V is TRBV20-1, with a possible D match to TRBD1 (5 bases). The CDR3 totals 13 residues. Germline CDR1 is DFQATT and CDR2 is SNEGSKA (reference sequence). V was trimmed by 6 bases and J by 4 bases, leaving 13 bases between them.

This chain connects TRBV4-2 to TRBJ2-5; the match to TRBD1 covers 9 bases. Losses at the gene ends were 8 bases for V and 0 bases for J; bases not matched to a gene: 7. The CDR3 totals 15 residues. Looked up from germline, CDR1 is LGHNA and CDR2 is YNFKEQ. The CDR3, as DNA: TGTGCCAGCGGGGGGACAGGGTTATACCAAGAGACCCAGTACTTC. Its translation: CASGGTGLYQETQYF.

A few counts support this clonotype. CDR3 sequence (DNA): TGTGCCAGCAGCCATACCTACCGGGACAGCAGAGAACAAGAGACCCAGTACTTC. The encoded protein is CASSHTYRDSREQETQYF. V gene TRBV11-2 combines with J gene TRBJ2-5; 7 bases map to TRBD1. The germline V gene encodes CDR1 SGHAT and CDR2 FQNNGV. This CDR3 is built from 18 residues. J gave up 2 bases and V 5 bases, and 17 bases lay outside the gene matches.

This clonotype was counted a few times. The J gene is TRBJ1-1, the V gene TRBV7-9; 7 bases match TRBD1. CDR1 is SEHNR and CDR2 is FQNEAQ in the germline V gene (reference sequence). The CDR3 sequence is 16 residues long. V lost 5 bases, J lost 1 base, and 10 bases stayed unmatched. CDR3 nucleotides: TGTGCCAGCAGCCCAGGAGACAGGGAGTGGAACACTGAAGCTTTCTTT. This sequence encodes CASSPGDREWNTEAFF. The full variable domain, its missing parts supplied by reference TRBV7-9 and TRBJ1-1, is DTGVSQNPRHKITKRGQNVTFRCDPISEHNRLYWYRQTLGQGPEFLTYFQNEAQLEKSRLLSDRFSAERPKGSFSTLEIQRTEQGDSAMYLCASSPGDREWNTEAFFGQGTRLTVV.

The rearrangement links TRBV6-2 or TRBV6-3 to TRBJ1-1; possibly TRBD1 for D (5 bases). Trimming cost V 5 bases and J 4 bases, with 14 bases left between them. Germline assignment: CDR1 MNHEY and CDR2 SVGEGT. CDR3 size: 14 residues. The CDR3 DNA reads as TGTGCCAGCAGTGACCGAGAGGGGCGCACTGAAGCTTTCTTT. Translation gives CASSDREGRTEAFF.

With respect to this clonotype: One end of the junction is discordant with germline, which a read error may explain. This sequence joins TRBV4-1 and TRBJ2-7; TRBD1 matches 9 bases. This CDR3 region has 15 residues. Germline CDR1 reads MGHRA; CDR2 reads YSYEKL. CDR3 in amino acids: CTSSQTDRGTYEQYF. The CDR3 nucleotides read TGCACCAGCAGCCAGACGGACAGGGGTACCTACGAGCAGTACTTC.

This clonotype appeared a few times. The V gene is TRBV6-1, the J gene TRBJ1-2; D ambiguous. This CDR3 contains 15 residues. The germline V gene encodes CDR1 MNHNS and CDR2 SASEGT. V dropped 2 bases and J dropped 2 bases, with 12 bases sitting between them. Here the CDR3 reads CASSERQAVNYGYTF. Written as DNA, the CDR3 is TGTGCCAGCAGTGAAAGGCAAGCAGTCAACTATGGCTACACCTTC.

V usage is TRBV5-1 and J usage is TRBJ1-2; perhaps TRBD1 as D (5 bases). CDR1 and CDR2 from the germline V gene are SGHRS and YFSETQ. The CDR3 runs to 16 residues. V was trimmed by 1 base and J by 10 bases, leaving 23 bases between them. This chain's CDR3 is CASSLSTVGGNTAYTF. DNA of the CDR3: TGCGCCAGCAGCTTGAGTACGGTCGGGGGGAATACCGCCTACACCTTC.

V is TRBV7-9 and J is TRBJ1-2, with D perhaps TRBD1 (5 bases). The germline V gene has CDR1 SEHNR and CDR2 FQNEAQ (reference sequence). Deletions cut 4 bases from V and 2 bases from J, with 11 bases between. The CDR3 is 14 amino acids. The CDR3 protein is CASSSRVQNYGYTF. The CDR3 nucleotides read TGTGCCAGCAGCTCCAGGGTACAGAACTATGGCTACACCTTC.

The chain employs TRBV27 and TRBJ2-1; tentatively, D is TRBD1 (6 bases). TRBJ2-7 explains the end of the DNA better; the J call may be wrong. The germline V gene has CDR1 MNHEY and CDR2 SMNVEV (reference sequence). CDR3 length: 15 residues. CDR3 DNA sequence: TGTGCCAGCGCAAGGGGGACGTTGACCTACAATGAGCAGTACTTC. This sequence encodes CASARGTLTYNEQYF.

This rearrangement joins TRBV9 to TRBJ2-7; 7 bases agree with TRBD2. J was trimmed by 2 bases and V by 0 bases; bases with no gene match: 8. From germline, CDR1 is SGDLS and CDR2 YYNGEE. The CDR3 spans 16 residues. The CDR3, as DNA: TGTGCCAGCAGCGTAGGTGGGCTAGCGGTTACCTACGAGCAGTACTTC. Amino acids: CASSVGGLAVTYEQYF.

This clonotype was observed a few times. The chain joins TRBV10-3 to TRBJ2-7; D gene uncertain. Trimming shortened V by 3 bases and J by 5 bases, and 8 bases separated the two germline ends. Germline loops: CDR1 ENHRY, CDR2 SYGVKD. The CDR3 extends over 12 amino acids. The CDR3 nucleotides are TGTGCCATCAGTGATAAGGAAGACGAGCAGTACTTC. Its translation is CAISDKEDEQYF.

The rearrangement uses TRBV12-3 or TRBV12-4 and TRBJ2-5; 9 nucleotides match TRBD1. V lost 6 bases and J lost 4; bases outside the gene matches: 18. This CDR3 spans 18 amino acids. CDR3 nucleotide sequence: TGTGCCAGCAGCCACCGAACTGGGGACAGGGCAACCCGAGAGACCCAGTACTTC. This gives the protein CASSHRTGDRATRETQYF.

As concerns this clonotype: An end of the junction differs from the germline gene, which may be a read error. The gene calls are TRBV24-1 and TRBJ2-1, with 8 bases lining up with TRBD1. Germline loops: CDR1 KGHDR, CDR2 SFDVKD. The CDR3 extends over 14 amino acids. CDR3 sequence (DNA): TGTGCCACCAGTGGGACAGGGATGGACAATGAGCGGTTCTTC. The encoded protein is CATSGTGMDNERFF.

The chain recombines TRBV12-5 with TRBJ1-1; no reliable D call. Germline V gene sequence: CDR1 LGHNT, CDR2 FRNRAP. Trimming pared 0 bases from V and 6 bases from J, leaving 14 bases between. This CDR3 comprises 15 residues. CDR3 in amino acids: CASGLVTPVGPEAFF. CDR3 in DNA: TGTGCTAGTGGTTTGGTAACCCCCGTTGGGCCTGAAGCTTTCTTT.

The chain carries TRBV20-1 and TRBJ1-6; D ambiguous. V lost 0 bases and J lost 9, with 9 bases in between. CDR3 length equals 13 residues. Germline V gives CDR1 DFQATT, CDR2 SNEGSKA (reference sequence). The CDR3: CSARDQNTSPLHF. The CDR3 bases are TGCAGTGCTAGAGACCAGAACACTTCACCCCTCCACTTT.

The chain carries TRBV11-2 and TRBJ2-3; TRBD1 or TRBD2 may be the D gene (5 bases each). V was trimmed by 0 bases and J by 3 bases, leaving 10 bases between them. CDR1 is SGHAT and CDR2 is FQNNGV in the germline V gene. This CDR3 region has 15 residues. This CDR3 reads CASSLEGVRTDTQYF. As DNA, the CDR3 is TGTGCCAGCAGCTTAGAGGGGGTCAGGACAGATACGCAGTATTTT.

V and J are TRBV18 and TRBJ1-1; D gene unclear. CDR1 is KGHSH and CDR2 is LQKENI in the germline V gene. CDR3 length equals 14 residues. Trimming left V 6 bases short and J 5 bases short, with 16 bases between. The CDR3 nucleotides read TGTGCCAGCTCCCCCGAGGTGACTGGGACTGAAGCTTTCTTT. Protein: CASSPEVTGTEAFF.

The J gene is TRBJ2-7, the V gene TRBV2, with 9 bases that match TRBD2. Germline V CDR1 and CDR2: SNHLY, FYNNEI. Losses at the gene ends were 6 bases for V and 4 bases for J; bases not matched to a gene: 10. The CDR3 is 15 residues long. The CDR3 sequence is CASRPLAGQAYEQYF. CDR3 bases: TGTGCCAGCAGACCACTAGCGGGCCAAGCTTACGAGCAGTACTTC. Combining the CDR3 with reference TRBV2 and TRBJ2-7 gives the whole variable domain EPEVTQTPSHQVTQMGQEVILRCVPISNHLYFYWYRQILGQKVEFLVSFYNNEISEKSEIFDDQFSVERPDGSNFTLKIRSTKLEDSAMYFCASRPLAGQAYEQYFGPGTRLTVT.

The V call is TRBV3-1, the J call TRBJ2-6; D tentatively fits TRBD1 or TRBD2 (5 bases each). From germline, CDR1 is LGHDT and CDR2 YNNKEL (reference sequence). V lost 4 bases to trimming and J lost 3 bases, with 16 bases between them. The CDR3 is 17 amino acids. CDR3 nucleotides: TGTGCCAGCAGCCTTACAGGTCCGAGGGATGGGGCCAACGTCCTGACTTTC. Its translation is CASSLTGPRDGANVLTF.

This clonotype was counted between two and nine times. The CDR3 loop reads CSAGAGGATDTQYF. The CDR3 region has the DNA TGCAGTGCCGGGGCGGGCGGGGCCACAGATACGCAGTATTTT. The gene calls are TRBV20-1 and TRBJ2-3; possibly TRBD2 for D (6 bases). The CDR3 is 14 amino acids. V shed 6 bases and J shed 2 bases, with 15 bases lying between them. Germline loops: CDR1 DFQATT, CDR2 SNEGSKA (reference sequence).

This clonotype appeared a few times. This rearrangement joins TRBV12-3 or TRBV12-4 to TRBJ1-2, with TRBD1 matching over 9 bases. J lost 2 bases, V lost 1 base, and 11 bases had no gene match. The CDR3 is made up of 18 amino acids. DNA for the CDR3: TGTGCCAGCAGTTTAGAGGGGGACAGGGAAAGCGGCAACTATGGCTACACCTTC. Its translation is CASSLEGDRESGNYGYTF.

This clonotype has a handful of counts. This chain links TRBV10-3 with TRBJ1-5; no clear D gene. The CDR3 covers 14 residues. Germline V gives CDR1 ENHRY, CDR2 SYGVKD. Trimming took off 2 bases at V and 3 bases at J, with 8 bases between the two ends. The CDR3 loop is CAISEGQINQPQHF. The CDR3 DNA is TGTGCCATCAGTGAGGGTCAGATCAATCAGCCCCAGCATTTT.

V is TRBV12-3 or TRBV12-4 and J is TRBJ2-1; D unclear. V was clipped by 6 bases and J by 6 bases, with 15 bases between them. The CDR3 length is 14 residues. The CDR3 coding sequence is TGTGCCAGCAGGCCCCGGGCGGATAGCAATGAGCAGTTCTTC. Its protein is CASRPRADSNEQFF.